A single sample is the source of the 9 T cell receptor beta chains below, sequenced in a study of blood T cell repertoires in COVID-19. TCRdb keeps only in-frame clones here, not all; method: immunoSEQ multiplex PCR. The data show hundreds of thousands of clones, 85% to 90% seen once. Sequences were obtained from PBMCs or T cells enriched from blood (not recorded which). Source of these receptors: a man aged 50 to 59 who had been exposed to COVID-19.

The rearrangement joins TRBV18 to TRBJ1-1; a possible D gene is TRBD1 (6 bases). The CDR3 spans 15 residues. Trimming removed 2 bases from V and 6 bases from J, with 16 bases in between. Germline CDR1 KGHSH, CDR2 LQKENI. The CDR3 is CASSPINRVWSEAFF. The DNA for the CDR3 is TGTGCCAGCTCACCAATCAACAGGGTCTGGTCTGAAGCTTTCTTT.

This chain uses TRBV5-8 with TRBJ1-1; no clear D. The V gene's germline CDR1 is SGHTS and CDR2 YDEGEE. Trimming stripped 3 bases from V and 1 base from J, with 10 bases between. This CDR3 is 14 amino acids long. The DNA for the CDR3 is TGTGCCAGCAGCTGGCCTGTTTGGAACACTGAAGCTTTCTTT. Encoded protein: CASSWPVWNTEAFF. Together with reference TRBV5-8 and TRBJ1-1, the CDR3 gives the full variable domain: EAGVTQSPTHLIKTRGQQATLRCSPISGHTSVYWYQQALGLGLQFLLWYDEGEERNRGNFPPRFSGRQFPNYSSELNVNALELEDSALYLCASSWPVWNTEAFFGQGTRLTVV.

The chain uses TRBV2 and TRBJ1-6; the match to TRBD1 covers 9 bases. Trimming took 6 bases from V and 6 from J; bases not matched to a gene: 6. Germline V gives CDR1 SNHLY, CDR2 FYNNEI. The CDR3 is 15 amino acids. CDR3 amino acids: CASRGDRVLNSPLHF. The DNA for the CDR3 is TGTGCCAGCAGGGGGGACAGGGTGCTTAATTCACCCCTCCACTTT.

This clone was counted between two and nine times. The CDR3 is CASSNLGSRSYNEQFF. As DNA, the CDR3 is TGTGCCAGCAGCAACCTCGGTTCTAGGTCCTACAATGAGCAGTTCTTC. The V and J genes are TRBV25-1 and TRBJ2-1, with D unclear. V lost 6 bases to trimming and J lost 1 base, with 16 bases between them. CDR3 length equals 16 residues. Per the germline V gene, CDR1 is MGHDK and CDR2 is SYGVNS. Using reference TRBV25-1 and TRBJ2-1 for the parts outside the CDR3, the full variable domain is EADIYQTPRYLVIGTGKKITLECSQTMGHDKMYWYQQDPGMELHLIHYSYGVNSTEKGDLSSESTVSRIRTEHFPLTLESARPSHTSQYLCASSNLGSRSYNEQFFGPGTRLTVL.

J is TRBJ2-1 and V is TRBV10-3, with 11 bases lining up with TRBD1. V gave up 2 bases and J gave up 3 bases; unmatched junction bases: 3. This CDR3 is 16 amino acids long. From germline, CDR1 is ENHRY and CDR2 SYGVKD. CDR3: CAISEAGTGGYNEQFF. The CDR3 coding sequence is TGTGCCATCAGTGAGGCCGGGACAGGGGGCTACAATGAGCAGTTCTTC.

The chain carries TRBV7-9 and TRBJ2-5; 10 bases agree with TRBD2. CDR1 and CDR2 from the germline V gene are SEHNR and FQNEAQ (reference sequence). CDR3 length equals 14 residues. Trimming cost V 5 bases and J 2 bases; bases outside gene matches: 2. CDR3 in DNA: TGTGCCAGCAGCCCGGGACTAGCGCAAGAGACCCAGTACTTC. It encodes CASSPGLAQETQYF.

The CDR3 DNA sequence: TGTGCCAGCAGTTGGGACAGGAACGACGCTTTCTTT. This gives the protein CASSWDRNDAFF. The chain employs TRBV2 and TRBJ1-1; the match to TRBD1 covers 8 bases. With V trimmed by 5 bases and J by 11 bases, 7 bases remained unmatched. The germline V gene has CDR1 SNHLY and CDR2 FYNNEI. The CDR3 runs to 12 residues.

This sequence joins TRBV28 and TRBJ2-7; D perhaps matches TRBD1 (6 bases). Germline CDR1 and CDR2: MDHEN and SYDVKM. This CDR3 region has 15 residues. The V end lost 5 bases, the J end lost 4 bases, and 18 bases lay between the germline ends. CDR3 DNA: TGTGCCAGCAGTCCCGCGACGGCTCAGGGGTACGAGCAGTACTTC. It codes for CASSPATAQGYEQYF.

The CDR3 DNA sequence: TGTGCCAGCTCACCACCGTCACTAGCGGGAGATGAGCAGTTCTTC. Translating it yields CASSPPSLAGDEQFF. The chain links TRBV18 to TRBJ2-1; 11 nucleotides line up with TRBD2. Germline-derived CDR1 and CDR2 are KGHSH and LQKENI. The CDR3 totals 15 residues. The J segment lost 8 bases and the V segment lost 0 bases, leaving 3 bases of the junction unmatched.